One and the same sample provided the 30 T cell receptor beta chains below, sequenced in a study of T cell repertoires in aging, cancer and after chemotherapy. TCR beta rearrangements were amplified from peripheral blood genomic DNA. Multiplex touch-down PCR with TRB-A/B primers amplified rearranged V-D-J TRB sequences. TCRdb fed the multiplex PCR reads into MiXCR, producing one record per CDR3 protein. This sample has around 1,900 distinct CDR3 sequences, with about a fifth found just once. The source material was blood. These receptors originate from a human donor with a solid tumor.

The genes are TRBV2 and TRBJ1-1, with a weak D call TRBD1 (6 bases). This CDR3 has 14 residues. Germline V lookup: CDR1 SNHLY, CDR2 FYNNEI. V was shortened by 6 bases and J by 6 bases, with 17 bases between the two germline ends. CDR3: CASSGTGIEAEAFF. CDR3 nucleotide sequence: TGTGCCAGCAGCGGTACAGGGATTGAAGCTGAAGCTTTCTTT. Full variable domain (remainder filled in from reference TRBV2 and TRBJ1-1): EPEVTQTPSHQVTQMGQEVILRCVPISNHLYFYWYRQILGQKVEFLVSFYNNEISEKSEIFDDQFSVERPDGSNFTLKIRSTKLEDSAMYFCASSGTGIEAEAFFGQGTRLTVV.

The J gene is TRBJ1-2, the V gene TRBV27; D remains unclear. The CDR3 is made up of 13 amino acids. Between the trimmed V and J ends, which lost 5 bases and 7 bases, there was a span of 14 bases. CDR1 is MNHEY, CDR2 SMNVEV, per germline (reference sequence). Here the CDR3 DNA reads TGTGCCAGCAGTCCCACGGTGGCGGCTGGCTACACCTTC. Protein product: CASSPTVAAGYTF.

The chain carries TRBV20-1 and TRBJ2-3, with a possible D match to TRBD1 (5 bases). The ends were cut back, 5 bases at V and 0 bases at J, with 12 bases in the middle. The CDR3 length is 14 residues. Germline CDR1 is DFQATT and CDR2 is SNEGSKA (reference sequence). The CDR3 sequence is CSAFRQSSTDTQYF. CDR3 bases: TGCAGTGCTTTTCGACAGTCTAGCACAGATACGCAGTATTTT.

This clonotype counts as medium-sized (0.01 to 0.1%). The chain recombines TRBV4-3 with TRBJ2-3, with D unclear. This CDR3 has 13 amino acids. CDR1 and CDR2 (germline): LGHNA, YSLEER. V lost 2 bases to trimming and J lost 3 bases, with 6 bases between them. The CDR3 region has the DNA TGCGCCAGCAGCCAACTCCCGACAGATACGCAGTATTTT. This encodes CASSQLPTDTQYF.

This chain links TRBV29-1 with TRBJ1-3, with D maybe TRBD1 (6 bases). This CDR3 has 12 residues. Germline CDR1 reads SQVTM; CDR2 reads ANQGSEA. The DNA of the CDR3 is TGCGTTCTGACAGGCTCTGGAAACACCATATATTTT. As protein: CVLTGSGNTIYF.

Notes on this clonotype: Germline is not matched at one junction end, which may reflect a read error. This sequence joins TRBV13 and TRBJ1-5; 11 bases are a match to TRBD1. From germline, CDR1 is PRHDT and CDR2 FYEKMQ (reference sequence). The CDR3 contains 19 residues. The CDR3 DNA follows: TGTGCCAGCAGCTTAGGCCTCCGGGACAGGGGGGGGAAGCAATCAGCCCCAGCATTT. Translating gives CASSLGLRDRGGKQSAPAF.

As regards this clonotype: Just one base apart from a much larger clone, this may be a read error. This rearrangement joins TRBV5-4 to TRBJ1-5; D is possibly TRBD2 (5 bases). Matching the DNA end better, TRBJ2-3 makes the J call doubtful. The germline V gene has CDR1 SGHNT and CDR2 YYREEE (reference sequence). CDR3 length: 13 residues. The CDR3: CASMSGSNQPQYF. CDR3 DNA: TGTGCCAGCATGAGTGGGAGCAATCAGCCCCAGTATTTT.

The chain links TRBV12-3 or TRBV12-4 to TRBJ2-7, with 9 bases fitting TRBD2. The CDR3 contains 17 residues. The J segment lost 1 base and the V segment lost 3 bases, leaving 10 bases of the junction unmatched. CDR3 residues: CASSLVPSSGISYEQYF. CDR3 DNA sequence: TGTGCCAGCAGTTTGGTCCCCTCTAGCGGGATTTCCTACGAGCAGTACTTC.

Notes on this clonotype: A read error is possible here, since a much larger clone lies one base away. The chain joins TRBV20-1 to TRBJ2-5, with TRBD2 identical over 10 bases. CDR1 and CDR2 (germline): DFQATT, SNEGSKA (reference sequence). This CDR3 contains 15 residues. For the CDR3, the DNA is TGCAGAGCCCACGGACTAGCGGCGTACCAAGAGACCCAGTACTTC. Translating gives CRAHGLAAYQETQYF.

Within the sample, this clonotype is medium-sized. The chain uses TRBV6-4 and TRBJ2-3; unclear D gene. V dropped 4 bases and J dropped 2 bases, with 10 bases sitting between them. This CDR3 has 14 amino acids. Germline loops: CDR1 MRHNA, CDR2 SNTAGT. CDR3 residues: CASSVGRLTDTQYF. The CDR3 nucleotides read TGTGCCAGCAGTGTAGGCCGACTCACAGATACGCAGTATTTT.

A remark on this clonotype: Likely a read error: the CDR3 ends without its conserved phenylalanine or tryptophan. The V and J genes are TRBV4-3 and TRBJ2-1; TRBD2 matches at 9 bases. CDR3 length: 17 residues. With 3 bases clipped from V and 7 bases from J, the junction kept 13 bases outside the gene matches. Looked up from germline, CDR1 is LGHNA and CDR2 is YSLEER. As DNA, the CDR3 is TGCGCCAGCAGCCAGGGTTTGACTAGCGGTACGGGGAATGAGCAGTTCTTA. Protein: CASSQGLTSGTGNEQFL.

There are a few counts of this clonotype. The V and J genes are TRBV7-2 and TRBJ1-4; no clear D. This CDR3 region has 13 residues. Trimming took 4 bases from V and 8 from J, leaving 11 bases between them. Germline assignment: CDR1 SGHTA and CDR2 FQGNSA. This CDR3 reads CASSSGVGEKLFF. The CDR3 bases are TGTGCCAGCAGCTCCGGGGTAGGAGAAAAACTGTTTTTT.

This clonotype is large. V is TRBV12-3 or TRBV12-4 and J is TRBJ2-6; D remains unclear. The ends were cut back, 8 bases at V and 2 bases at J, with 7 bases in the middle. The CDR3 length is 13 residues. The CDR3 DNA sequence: TGTGCCAGCGAAATTGCTGGGGCCAACGTCCTGACTTTC. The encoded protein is CASEIAGANVLTF.

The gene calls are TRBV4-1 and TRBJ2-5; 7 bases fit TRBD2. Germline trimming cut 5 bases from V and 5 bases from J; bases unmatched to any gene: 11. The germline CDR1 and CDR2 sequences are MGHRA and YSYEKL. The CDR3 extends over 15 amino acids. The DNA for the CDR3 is TGCGCCAGCAGCTTATTGATGGCGGGAGCCGAGACCCAGTACTTC. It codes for CASSLLMAGAETQYF.

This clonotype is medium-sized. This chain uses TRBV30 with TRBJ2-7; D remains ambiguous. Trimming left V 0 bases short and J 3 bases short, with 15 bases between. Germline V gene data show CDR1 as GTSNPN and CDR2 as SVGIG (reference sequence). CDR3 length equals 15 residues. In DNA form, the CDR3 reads TGTGCCTGGAGTGTCGGCGGCCTCTCGATCTACGAGCAGTACTTC. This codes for CAWSVGGLSIYEQYF.

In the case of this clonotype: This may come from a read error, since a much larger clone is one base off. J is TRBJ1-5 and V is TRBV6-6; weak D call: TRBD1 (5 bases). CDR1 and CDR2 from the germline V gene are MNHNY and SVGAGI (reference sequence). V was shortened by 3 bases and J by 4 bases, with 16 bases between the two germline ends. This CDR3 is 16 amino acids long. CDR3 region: CASSYRLTGLNQPQHF. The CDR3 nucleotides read TGTGCCAGCAGTTATCGTCTCACGGGGCTAAATCAGCCCCAGCATTTT.

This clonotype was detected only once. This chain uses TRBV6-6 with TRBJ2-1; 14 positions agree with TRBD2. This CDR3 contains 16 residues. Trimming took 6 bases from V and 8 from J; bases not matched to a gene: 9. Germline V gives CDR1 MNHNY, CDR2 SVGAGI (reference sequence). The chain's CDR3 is CASRGPGLAGADEQFF. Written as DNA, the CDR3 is TGTGCCAGCAGGGGTCCGGGACTAGCGGGAGCCGATGAGCAGTTCTTC.

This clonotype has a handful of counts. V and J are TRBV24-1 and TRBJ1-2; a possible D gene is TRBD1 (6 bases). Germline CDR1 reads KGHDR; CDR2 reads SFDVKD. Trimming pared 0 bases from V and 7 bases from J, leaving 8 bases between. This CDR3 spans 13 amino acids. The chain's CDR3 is CATSDLTGSGYTF. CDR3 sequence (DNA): TGTGCCACCAGTGATTTGACAGGGAGTGGCTACACCTTC.

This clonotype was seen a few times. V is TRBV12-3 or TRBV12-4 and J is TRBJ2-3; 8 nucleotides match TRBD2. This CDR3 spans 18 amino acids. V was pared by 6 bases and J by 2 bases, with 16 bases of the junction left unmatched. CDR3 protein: CASSAGWGAGGLTDTQYF. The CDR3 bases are TGTGCCAGCAGCGCAGGCTGGGGGGCGGGAGGACTCACAGATACGCAGTATTTT.

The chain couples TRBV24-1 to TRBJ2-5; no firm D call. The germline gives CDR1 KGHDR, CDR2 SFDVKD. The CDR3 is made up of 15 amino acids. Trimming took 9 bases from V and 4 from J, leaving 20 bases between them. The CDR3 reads CATDFPPWKRETQYF. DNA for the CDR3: TGTGCCACCGACTTCCCACCGTGGAAACGAGAGACCCAGTACTTC.

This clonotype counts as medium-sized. The CDR3 DNA is TGTGCCAGTTATAGCGGTCACGAGCAGTACTTC. The encoded protein is CASYSGHEQYF. The chain uses TRBV19 and TRBJ2-7, with D possibly TRBD2 on 6 matching bases. The CDR3 consists of 11 residues. The germline V gene encodes CDR1 LNHDA and CDR2 SQIVND (reference sequence). Trimming cost V 8 bases and J 5 bases, with 10 bases left between them.

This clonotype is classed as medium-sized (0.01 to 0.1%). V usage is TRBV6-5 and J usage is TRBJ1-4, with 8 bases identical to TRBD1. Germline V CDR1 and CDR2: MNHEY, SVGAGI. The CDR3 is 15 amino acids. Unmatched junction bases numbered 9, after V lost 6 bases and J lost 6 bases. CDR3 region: CASRPDRTGHEKLFF. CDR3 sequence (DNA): TGTGCCAGCAGACCCGACCGGACAGGGCATGAAAAACTGTTTTTT.

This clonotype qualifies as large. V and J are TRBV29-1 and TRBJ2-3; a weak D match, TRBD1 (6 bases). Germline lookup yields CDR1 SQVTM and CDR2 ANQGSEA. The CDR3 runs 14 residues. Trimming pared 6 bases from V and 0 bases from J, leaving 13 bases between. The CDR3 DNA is TGCAGCGTGGGGGCCAAGGGCAGCACAGATACGCAGTATTTT. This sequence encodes CSVGAKGSTDTQYF.

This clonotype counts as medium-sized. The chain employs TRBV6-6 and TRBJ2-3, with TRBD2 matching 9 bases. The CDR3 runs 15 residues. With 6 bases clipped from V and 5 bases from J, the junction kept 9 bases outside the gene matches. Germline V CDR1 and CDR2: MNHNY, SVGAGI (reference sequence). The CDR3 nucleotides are TGTGCCAGCAGGGGGGTAGCGGGAGTAAGAGATACGCAGTATTTT. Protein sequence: CASRGVAGVRDTQYF.

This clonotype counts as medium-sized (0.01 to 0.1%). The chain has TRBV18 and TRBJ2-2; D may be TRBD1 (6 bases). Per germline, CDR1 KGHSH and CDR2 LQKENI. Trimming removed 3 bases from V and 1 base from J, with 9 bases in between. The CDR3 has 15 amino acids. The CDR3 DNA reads TGTGCCAGCTCACCGGGACATCAGAACACCGGGGAGCTGTTTTTT. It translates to CASSPGHQNTGELFF.

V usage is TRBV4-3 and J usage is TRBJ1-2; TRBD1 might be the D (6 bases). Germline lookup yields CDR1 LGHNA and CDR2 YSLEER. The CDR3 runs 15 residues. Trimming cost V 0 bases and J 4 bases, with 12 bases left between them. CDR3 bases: TGCGCCAGCAGCCAAGATCGTCAGGGGAGCTATGGCTACACCTTC. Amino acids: CASSQDRQGSYGYTF.

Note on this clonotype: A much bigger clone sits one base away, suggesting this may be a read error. CDR3 protein: CSAKRGRGIQPQHF. Written as DNA, the CDR3 is TGCAGTGCTAAGCGGGGTAGAGGCATTCAGCCCCAGCATTTT. The rearrangement links TRBV20-1 to TRBJ1-5; no firm D call. Germline-derived CDR1 and CDR2 are DFQATT and SNEGSKA (reference sequence). This CDR3 comprises 14 residues. Between the trimmed V and J ends, which lost 4 bases and 6 bases, there was a span of 16 bases.

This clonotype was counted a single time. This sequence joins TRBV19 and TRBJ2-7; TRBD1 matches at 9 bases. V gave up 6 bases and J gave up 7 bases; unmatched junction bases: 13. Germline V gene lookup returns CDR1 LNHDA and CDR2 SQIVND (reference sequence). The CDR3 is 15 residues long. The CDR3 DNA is TGTGCCAGTAGGGAACAGGGGGCTGAGACCGGGGAGCAGTACTTC. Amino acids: CASREQGAETGEQYF.

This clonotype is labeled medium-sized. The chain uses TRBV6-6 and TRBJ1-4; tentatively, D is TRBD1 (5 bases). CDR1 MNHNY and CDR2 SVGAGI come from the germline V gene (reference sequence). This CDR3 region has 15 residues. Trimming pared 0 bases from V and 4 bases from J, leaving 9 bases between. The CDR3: CASSYSRQGNEKLFF. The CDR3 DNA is TGTGCCAGCAGTTACTCGCGGCAGGGTAATGAAAAACTGTTTTTT.

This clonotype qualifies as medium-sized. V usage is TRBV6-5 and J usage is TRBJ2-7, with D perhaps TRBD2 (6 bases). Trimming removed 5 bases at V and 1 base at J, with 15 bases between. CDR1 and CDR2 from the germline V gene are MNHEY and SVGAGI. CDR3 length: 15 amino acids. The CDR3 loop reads CASSTTGTASYEQYF. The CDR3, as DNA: TGTGCCAGCAGTACTACCGGGACTGCTTCCTACGAGCAGTACTTC.